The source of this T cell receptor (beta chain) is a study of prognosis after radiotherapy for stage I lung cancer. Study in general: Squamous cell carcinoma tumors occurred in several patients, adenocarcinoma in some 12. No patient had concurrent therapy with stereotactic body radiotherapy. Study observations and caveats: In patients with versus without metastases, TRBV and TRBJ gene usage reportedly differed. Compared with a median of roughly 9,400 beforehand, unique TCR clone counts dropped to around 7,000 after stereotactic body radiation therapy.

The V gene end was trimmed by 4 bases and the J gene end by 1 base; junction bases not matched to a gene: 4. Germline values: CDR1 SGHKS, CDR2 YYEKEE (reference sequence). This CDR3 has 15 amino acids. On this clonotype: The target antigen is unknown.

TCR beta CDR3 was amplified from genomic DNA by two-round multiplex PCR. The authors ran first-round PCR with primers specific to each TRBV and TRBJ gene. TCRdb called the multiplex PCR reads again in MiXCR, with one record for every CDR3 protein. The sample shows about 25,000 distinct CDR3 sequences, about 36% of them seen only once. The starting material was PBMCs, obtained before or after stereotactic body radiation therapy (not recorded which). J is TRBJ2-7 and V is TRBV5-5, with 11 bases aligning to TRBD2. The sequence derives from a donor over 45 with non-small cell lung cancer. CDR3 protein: CASSRGTSGSYEQYF. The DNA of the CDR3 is TGTGCCAGCAGCCGCGGGACTAGCGGATCCTACGAGCAGTACTTC.